A selection of T cell receptor beta chains follows, all from one sample in a study of shared clonotypes between healthy human individuals. Produced via immunoSEQ multiplex PCR; TCRdb's table is partial and in-frame only. The data show 2,500,000 or so clones, 85% to 95% seen once. The specimen was naive CD4+ T cells sorted from blood. The receptors originated from a man between 18 and 29 years old in good health. Each CDR3 is given with its conserved first and last residue. The order of the fields is clone size, D gene, V gene, J gene, CDR3 length, CDR3 DNA, CDR3 protein. A D gene is named only where the DNA matches it firmly. A row's size may be missing; if present it is once, few, many or a size class.

abundance: NA
d_gene: TRBD1
v_gene: TRBV11-2
j_gene: TRBJ2-1
len: 13
CDR3nt: TGTGCCAGCAGCTTGGGACAGAACAATGAGCAGTTCTTC
CDR3aa: CASSLGQNNEQFF

abundance: NA
d_gene: NA
v_gene: TRBV27
j_gene: TRBJ1-6
len: 15
CDR3nt: TGTGCCAGCGGGTCAGGGAGCTCCTATAATTCACCCCTCCACTTT
CDR3aa: CASGSGSSYNSPLHF

abundance: NA
d_gene: TRBD2
v_gene: TRBV7-2
j_gene: TRBJ2-3
len: 15
CDR3nt: TGTGCCAGCAGCTTTAGCGGGAGGGACACAGATACGCAGTATTTT
CDR3aa: CASSFSGRDTDTQYF

abundance: NA
d_gene: NA
v_gene: TRBV6-8
j_gene: TRBJ2-7
len: 14
CDR3nt: TGTGCCAGCAGGGCCCCGGACTTAATCCTCGAGCAGTACTTC
CDR3aa: CASRAPDLILEQYF

abundance: NA
d_gene: NA
v_gene: TRBV19
j_gene: TRBJ2-2
len: 15
CDR3nt: TGTGCCAGTAGAACCGGGCCTCAAGGTCACGGGGAGCTGTTTTTT
CDR3aa: CASRTGPQGHGELFF

abundance: NA
d_gene: TRBD1
v_gene: TRBV6-6
j_gene: TRBJ1-2
len: 14
CDR3nt: TGTGCCACCACCTGGGTGGGGACAGGGGTCGGCTACACCTTC
CDR3aa: CATTWVGTGVGYTF

abundance: NA
d_gene: NA
v_gene: TRBV10-3
j_gene: TRBJ1-1
len: 13
CDR3nt: TGTGCCACGACGGGGGGTGGAGGGGCTGAAGCTTTCTTT
CDR3aa: CATTGGGGAEAFF

abundance: NA
d_gene: NA
v_gene: TRBV5-1
j_gene: TRBJ2-1
len: 16
CDR3nt: TGCGCCAGCAGCTTCGACACGGGGAGCTCCTACAATGAGCAGTTCTTC
CDR3aa: CASSFDTGSSYNEQFF

abundance: NA
d_gene: NA
v_gene: TRBV19
j_gene: TRBJ1-6
len: 13
CDR3nt: TGTGCCAGTAGTAGGGGGGCCCTTTCGCCCCTCCACTTT
CDR3aa: CASSRGALSPLHF

abundance: NA
d_gene: NA
v_gene: TRBV2
j_gene: TRBJ2-5
len: 14
CDR3nt: TGTGCCAGCAGTGAGGAGTCTTTCGGGGAGACCCAGTACTTC
CDR3aa: CASSEESFGETQYF

abundance: NA
d_gene: TRBD2
v_gene: TRBV19
j_gene: TRBJ2-7
len: 13
CDR3nt: TGTGCCAGTCGGACTAGCACTTCCTACGAGCAGTACTTC
CDR3aa: CASRTSTSYEQYF

abundance: NA
d_gene: NA
v_gene: TRBV19
j_gene: TRBJ2-6
len: 20
CDR3nt: TGTGCCAGTAGTATAGATCCCATTGGACAGCGACCCTCTGGGGCCAACGTCCTGACTTTC
CDR3aa: CASSIDPIGQRPSGANVLTF

abundance: NA
d_gene: NA
v_gene: TRBV7-9
j_gene: TRBJ1-5
len: 13
CDR3nt: TGTGCCAGCAGCTTGGGGGGCCGACAGCCCCAGCATTTT
CDR3aa: CASSLGGRQPQHF

abundance: NA
d_gene: NA
v_gene: TRBV2
j_gene: TRBJ2-1
len: 13
CDR3nt: TGTGCCAGCGGCACCGCCCTGAACAATGAGCAGTTCTTC
CDR3aa: CASGTALNNEQFF

abundance: NA
d_gene: NA
v_gene: TRBV10-3
j_gene: TRBJ1-1
len: 13
CDR3nt: TGTGCCATCAGTGAAGATAGGAACACTGAAGCTTTCTTT
CDR3aa: CAISEDRNTEAFF

abundance: NA
d_gene: NA
v_gene: TRBV12-5
j_gene: TRBJ2-5
len: 14
CDR3nt: TGTGCTAGTGGTTTGGGGACTCACCAAGAGACCCAGTACTTC
CDR3aa: CASGLGTHQETQYF

abundance: NA
d_gene: NA
v_gene: TRBV19
j_gene: TRBJ2-5
len: 15
CDR3nt: TGTGCCAGTAGTATAACGAACGTACTCCAAGAGACCCAGTACTTC
CDR3aa: CASSITNVLQETQYF

abundance: NA
d_gene: NA
v_gene: TRBV25-1
j_gene: TRBJ2-1
len: 15
CDR3nt: TGTGCCAGCAGTGGCAGGGTTCTGGTTAGCAATGAGCAGTTCTTC
CDR3aa: CASSGRVLVSNEQFF

abundance: NA
d_gene: TRBD2
v_gene: TRBV5-1
j_gene: TRBJ2-3
len: 16
CDR3nt: TGCGCCAGCAGCCCTGGACTAGCGGGGGGGTCAGATACGCAGTATTTT
CDR3aa: CASSPGLAGGSDTQYF

abundance: NA
d_gene: NA
v_gene: TRBV12-5
j_gene: TRBJ2-6
len: 17
CDR3nt: TGTGCTAGTGGTTTGGTCCTGGGTGCCCCTGGGGCCAACGTCCTGACTTTC
CDR3aa: CASGLVLGAPGANVLTF

abundance: NA
d_gene: TRBD2
v_gene: TRBV2
j_gene: TRBJ2-5
len: 15
CDR3nt: TGTGCCAGCAGAGGAAAGGGACTAGCGGGAGAGACCCAGTACTTC
CDR3aa: CASRGKGLAGETQYF

abundance: NA
d_gene: NA
v_gene: TRBV6-1
j_gene: TRBJ1-3
len: 16
CDR3nt: TGTGCCAGCAGTGAACTGGCAGGCAGGTTGGGAAACACCATATATTTT
CDR3aa: CASSELAGRLGNTIYF

abundance: NA
d_gene: TRBD2
v_gene: TRBV7-2
j_gene: TRBJ2-2
len: 17
CDR3nt: TGTGCCAGCAGCACCCGTAGCGGGAGGAAGAGCACCGGGGAGCTGTTTTTT
CDR3aa: CASSTRSGRKSTGELFF

abundance: NA
d_gene: NA
v_gene: TRBV7-3
j_gene: TRBJ2-2
len: 16
CDR3nt: TGTGCCAGCAGCGTAGACACGGCCCCCACTAGGGGGGAGCTGTTTTTT
CDR3aa: CASSVDTAPTRGELFF

abundance: NA
d_gene: NA
v_gene: TRBV7-2
j_gene: TRBJ2-3
len: 16
CDR3nt: TGTGCCAGCAGCTTAGGTCAGGGCCTGGTCACAGATACGCAGTATTTT
CDR3aa: CASSLGQGLVTDTQYF

abundance: once
d_gene: TRBD2
v_gene: TRBV11-3
j_gene: TRBJ2-1
len: 17
CDR3nt: TGTGCCAGCAGCTTAGGGGGGACTAGCGGGACTCAGAATGAGCAGTTCTTC
CDR3aa: CASSLGGTSGTQNEQFF

abundance: NA
d_gene: NA
v_gene: TRBV15
j_gene: TRBJ2-7
len: 14
CDR3nt: TGTGCCACCAGCAGAGATAGTGCTGCGTTAGAGCAGTACTTC
CDR3aa: CATSRDSAALEQYF